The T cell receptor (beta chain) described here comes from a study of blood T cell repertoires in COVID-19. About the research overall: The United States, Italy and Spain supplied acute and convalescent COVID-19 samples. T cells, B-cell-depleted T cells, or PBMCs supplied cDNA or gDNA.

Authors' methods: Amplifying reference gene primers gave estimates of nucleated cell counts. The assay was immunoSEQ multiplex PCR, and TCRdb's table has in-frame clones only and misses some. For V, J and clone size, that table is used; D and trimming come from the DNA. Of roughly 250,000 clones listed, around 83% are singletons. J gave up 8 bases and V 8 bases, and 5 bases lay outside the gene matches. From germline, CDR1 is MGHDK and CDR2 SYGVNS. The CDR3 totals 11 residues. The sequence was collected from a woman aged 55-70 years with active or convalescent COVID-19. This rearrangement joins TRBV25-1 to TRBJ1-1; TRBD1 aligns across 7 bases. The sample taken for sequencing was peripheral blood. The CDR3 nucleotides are TGTGCCAGCTCACGACAGGGAGAAGCTTTCTTT. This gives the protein CASSRQGEAFF.